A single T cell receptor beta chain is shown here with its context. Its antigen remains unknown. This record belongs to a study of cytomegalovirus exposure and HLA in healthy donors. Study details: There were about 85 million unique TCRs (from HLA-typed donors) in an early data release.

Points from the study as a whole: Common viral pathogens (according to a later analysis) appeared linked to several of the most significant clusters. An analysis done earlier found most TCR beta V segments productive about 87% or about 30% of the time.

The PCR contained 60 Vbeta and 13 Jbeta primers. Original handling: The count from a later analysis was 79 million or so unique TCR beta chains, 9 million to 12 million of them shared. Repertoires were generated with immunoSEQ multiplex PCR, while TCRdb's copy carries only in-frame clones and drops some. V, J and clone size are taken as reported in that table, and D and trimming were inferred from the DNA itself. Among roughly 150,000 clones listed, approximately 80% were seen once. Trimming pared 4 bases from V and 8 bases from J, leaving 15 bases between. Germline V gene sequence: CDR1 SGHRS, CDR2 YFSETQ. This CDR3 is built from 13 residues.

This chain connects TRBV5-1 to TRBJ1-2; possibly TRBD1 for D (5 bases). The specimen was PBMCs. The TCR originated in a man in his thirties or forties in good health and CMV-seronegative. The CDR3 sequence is CASSTGLGVGYTF. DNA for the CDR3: TGCGCCAGCAGCACGGGACTCGGGGTCGGCTACACCTTC.